This entry lists 17 T cell receptor beta chains sequenced from one sample in a study of technical replicates of blood from several donors. This table comes from immunoSEQ multiplex PCR, and its TCRdb copy is limited to in-frame clones, with some not included. The data hold tens of thousands of clones, with 75% to 95% observed a single time. Sequencing was done on a sample of T cells isolated from PBMCs. The receptor source for this set is a human donor in good health.

This sequence joins TRBV30 and TRBJ1-3; possibly TRBD1 for D (6 bases). V was shortened by 4 bases and J by 2 bases, with 15 bases between the two germline ends. The CDR3 sequence is 15 residues long. Per germline, CDR1 GTSNPN and CDR2 SVGIG (reference sequence). The CDR3 reads CAWTMQGLPGNTIYF. For the CDR3, the DNA is TGTGCCTGGACGATGCAGGGGCTCCCTGGAAACACCATATATTTT.

This rearrangement joins TRBV10-3 to TRBJ2-3, with D possibly matching TRBD2 (5 bases). There are 13 residues in the CDR3. CDR1 is ENHRY and CDR2 is SYGVKD in the germline V gene. The germline V and J ends were trimmed by 4 bases and 5 bases, with 10 bases remaining between them. The CDR3 protein is CAISGGGGDTQYF. In DNA, the CDR3 is TGTGCCATCAGTGGCGGCGGAGGAGATACGCAGTATTTT.

This clone was picked up one time. The V gene is TRBV7-9, the J gene TRBJ2-7, with 8 bases lining up with TRBD2. Germline trimming cut 1 base from V and 5 bases from J; bases unmatched to any gene: 7. The CDR3 is made up of 15 amino acids. Germline V gene data show CDR1 as SEHNR and CDR2 as FQNEAQ (reference sequence). CDR3 residues: CASSLVYGTRNEQYF. In DNA, the CDR3 is TGTGCCAGCAGCTTAGTTTATGGGACTAGGAACGAGCAGTACTTC.

The chain has TRBV5-1 and TRBJ1-1, with a tentative D call TRBD1 (5 bases). The V end was cut by 4 bases, the J end by 1 base, with 17 bases between. The CDR3 is made up of 16 amino acids. The germline gives CDR1 SGHRS, CDR2 YFSETQ. CDR3 residues: CASSQIGGGRNTEAFF. DNA of the CDR3: TGCGCCAGCAGCCAAATTGGGGGGGGTAGGAACACTGAAGCTTTCTTT.

This clone was picked up one time. The gene calls are TRBV21-1 and TRBJ2-5; the DNA was not compared with TRBD1, the D call given in the table. TRBV21-1 is shown as a pseudogene. The CDR3 is 15 amino acids. The CDR3 DNA follows: TGTGCCAGCAGCAAAAGGACAGGGGCCCAAGAGACCCAGTACTTC. This encodes CASSKRTGAQETQYF.

In this sample, this clone turned up a few times. The chain has TRBV7-9 and TRBJ1-2; D remains ambiguous. This CDR3 contains 11 residues. Deletions cut 5 bases from V and 14 bases from J, with 15 bases between. Per the germline V gene, CDR1 is SEHNR and CDR2 is FQNEAQ (reference sequence). Written as DNA, the CDR3 is TGTGCCAGCAGCACGACCGGAGCCCAGACCTTC. Translation: CASSTTGAQTF.

The gene calls are TRBV5-1 and TRBJ2-3; 12 bases agree with TRBD2. Germline V CDR1 and CDR2: SGHRS, YFSETQ. The V and J ends lost 6 bases and 4 bases, in that order; junction bases with no gene match: 18. The CDR3 runs to 19 residues. The CDR3 loop is CASTSTSGSVVGISDTQYF. The CDR3 DNA is TGCGCCAGCACGTCGACTAGCGGGAGTGTTGTGGGTATCTCAGATACGCAGTATTTT.

The rearrangement links TRBV18 to TRBJ2-7, with TRBD2 matching 8 bases. The CDR3 is 15 amino acids. From germline, CDR1 is KGHSH and CDR2 LQKENI. J lost 2 bases, V lost 6 bases, and 9 bases had no gene match. This CDR3 reads CASSLSTSATYEQYF. The CDR3 nucleotides read TGTGCCAGCTCTCTCTCGACTAGCGCAACCTACGAGCAGTACTTC.

The rearrangement links TRBV9 to TRBJ1-4; maybe TRBD1 (6 bases). V gave up 0 bases and J gave up 4 bases, with 13 bases separating them. Per the germline V gene, CDR1 is SGDLS and CDR2 is YYNGEE. This CDR3 is built from 16 residues. Written as DNA, the CDR3 is TGTGCCAGCAGCGTAGCTCCAGGGACACTTAATGAAAAACTGTTTTTT. Residues: CASSVAPGTLNEKLFF.

The chain carries TRBV5-4 and TRBJ1-4; the match to TRBD1 covers 10 bases. The V segment lost 3 bases and the J segment 5 bases; nucleotides outside the gene matches: 1. Looked up from germline, CDR1 is SGHNT and CDR2 is YYREEE (reference sequence). The length of the CDR3 is 14 residues. CDR3 nucleotides: TGTGCCAGCAGCTCGGGACAGGGGAATGAAAAACTGTTTTTT. Its translation: CASSSGQGNEKLFF.

The rearrangement uses TRBV2 and TRBJ2-1; 7 positions match TRBD2. There are 12 residues in the CDR3. V lost 7 bases, J lost 15 bases, and 12 bases stayed unmatched. Germline V gene sequence: CDR1 SNHLY, CDR2 FYNNEI. CDR3 loop: CASTNRGEQGFF. The CDR3, as DNA: TGTGCCAGCACCAACCGGGGGGAACAAGGGTTCTTC.

The chain employs TRBV5-1 and TRBJ1-1; possibly TRBD1 for D (6 bases). Per the germline V gene, CDR1 is SGHRS and CDR2 is YFSETQ. This CDR3 has 15 residues. Trimming cost V 4 bases and J 5 bases, with 18 bases left between them. Here the CDR3 DNA reads TGCGCCAGCAGCCAAATGGGGGGGGCGGGAACTGAAGCTTTCTTT. It is translated as CASSQMGGAGTEAFF.

V is TRBV4-1 and J is TRBJ2-2, with 7 bases that match TRBD1. CDR1 and CDR2 (germline): MGHRA, YSYEKL. J gave up 4 bases and V 8 bases, and 10 bases lay outside the gene matches. The CDR3 length is 15 residues. CDR3 amino acids: CASETTRTGTGELFF. In DNA form, the CDR3 reads TGCGCCAGCGAGACCACGAGGACAGGCACCGGGGAGCTGTTTTTT.

The chain joins TRBV28 to TRBJ1-1, with D unclear. Germline CDR1 MDHEN, CDR2 SYDVKM. Trimming took 4 bases from V and 2 from J, leaving 20 bases between them. The CDR3 consists of 17 residues. CDR3 nucleotides: TGTGCCAGCAGTTCGACACCGGGAGACGGGTTCAACACTGAAGCTTTCTTT. Its translation: CASSSTPGDGFNTEAFF.

The DNA for the CDR3 is TGTGCCATCAGCGGGGGTAGCGGGCGTAGCTCCTACAATGAGCAGTTCTTC. Translated, it gives CAISGGSGRSSYNEQFF. The J gene is TRBJ2-1, the V gene TRBV10-3; TRBD2 matches 7 bases. Germline trimming cut 6 bases from V and 0 bases from J; bases unmatched to any gene: 11. Germline V gene lookup returns CDR1 ENHRY and CDR2 SYGVKD. CDR3 length: 17 amino acids.

V gene TRBV12-5 combines with J gene TRBJ2-3; 10 bases fit TRBD2. Germline lookup yields CDR1 LGHNT and CDR2 FRNRAP. With V trimmed by 6 bases and J by 5 bases, 11 bases remained unmatched. This CDR3 spans 16 amino acids. The CDR3 loop is CASGPLAGAGGDTQYF. The CDR3 DNA reads TGTGCTAGTGGACCTCTAGCGGGGGCCGGGGGAGATACGCAGTATTTT. The full variable domain, with the rest looked up from reference TRBV12-5 and TRBJ2-3, is DARVTQTPRHKVTEMGQEVTMRCQPILGHNTVFWYRQTMMQGLELLAYFRNRAPLDDSGMPKDRFSAEMPDATLATLKIQPSEPRDSAVYFCASGPLAGAGGDTQYFGPGTRLTVL.

This rearrangement joins TRBV7-3 to TRBJ2-7, with 12 nucleotides matching TRBD1. The germline V gene encodes CDR1 SGHTA and CDR2 FQGTGA. This CDR3 comprises 16 residues. Losses at the gene ends were 5 bases for V and 3 bases for J; bases not matched to a gene: 8. CDR3 sequence reads: CASSVAGTGGHYEQYF. The CDR3 bases are TGTGCCAGCAGCGTTGCCGGGACAGGGGGCCACTACGAGCAGTACTTC.